Sequencing of this T cell receptor (beta chain) was carried out in a study of spatial heterogeneity in lung cancer. About the study: Matched bulk RNA-seq provided a T cell module score, and TCR transcript counts in tumor regions correlated strongly with it.

Single TCR cDNA molecules each had their own unique molecular identifier. TCRdb re-called the 5' RACE reads through MiXCR, storing one row per CDR3 protein. This table holds more than 20,000 distinct CDR3 sequences, over 2.5% found once. Specified time point: sample taken at primary tumor resection. Tumor, nontumor lung or frozen PBMC supplied whole RNA, sequenced without sorting. Study-wide results and limits: Counts of expanded alpha and beta TCRs within tumors tracked the tumor nonsynonymous mutation count. Tumor T-cell coverage was an estimated 7% or so for alpha and 13% to 15% for beta chains.

V gave up 5 bases and J gave up 5 bases; unmatched junction bases: 9. This CDR3 is 16 amino acids long. The germline V gene encodes CDR1 SQVTM and CDR2 ANQGSEA. This clonotype has a count of ten or more. Its antigen is not known. The sequences come from lung tumor tissue, collected at surgery. The V and J genes are TRBV29-1 and TRBJ2-1, with TRBD2 matching 13 bases. This sequence was found in a male donor with early-stage non-small cell lung cancer. The CDR3 DNA follows: TGCAGCGTTCGCGGACTAGCGGGAGTTGCTGACAATGAGCAGTTCTTC. This sequence encodes CSVRGLAGVADNEQFF.